One and the same sample provided the 19 T cell receptor beta chains below, sequenced in a study of regulatory T cells in long-lasting Graves disease. Both iRepertoire HTBI primers and Arm-PCR of CDR3 regions were used to build the TCR beta libraries. TCRdb re-called the multiplex PCR reads with MiXCR, one entry per CDR3 protein. The sample has approximately 350,000 distinct CDR3 sequences, around 16% seen once. The time point here: newly diagnosed GD, antithyroid drugs for less than 3 months. After RNA was extracted from PBMCs, the TCR library was made from it. This sample was also put to use in a study of T cells in Graves' hyperthyroidism and ophthalmopathy.

This material consisted of peripheral blood mononuclear cells (PBMCs), taken at new diagnosis, from a patient treated with antithyroid drugs. These receptors all stem from a woman between 18 and 29 years old with Graves disease.

A note on this clonotype: One end of the junction is discordant with germline, which a read error may explain. J is TRBJ1-4 and V is TRBV19; D is undetermined. Germline CDR1 LNHDA, CDR2 SQIVND (reference sequence). This CDR3 spans 11 amino acids. The CDR3 reads CASSISGRKIF. CDR3 coding DNA: TGTGCCAGTAGTATCTCTGGACGGAAGATTTTT.

The table lists this clonotype with many counts. The V and J genes are TRBV12-3 or TRBV12-4 and TRBJ2-6; no reliable D call. Deletions cut 10 bases from V and 2 bases from J, with 12 bases between. This CDR3 is 14 amino acids long. The CDR3 loop reads CATLGEAGANVLTF. The CDR3 DNA is TGTGCCACCCTCGGAGAAGCTGGGGCCAACGTCCTGACTTTC.

This clonotype was picked up many times. J is TRBJ2-2 and V is TRBV2; tentatively, D is TRBD2 (5 bases). The CDR3 length is 15 residues. Germline CDR1 reads SNHLY; CDR2 reads FYNNEI. V was shortened by 6 bases and J by 3 bases, with 14 bases between the two germline ends. The CDR3 is CASRQRLLDTGELFF. In DNA form, the CDR3 reads TGTGCCAGCAGACAGAGACTACTGGACACCGGGGAGCTGTTTTTT. The entire variable domain, with the rest obtained from reference TRBV2 and TRBJ2-2, is as follows: EPEVTQTPSHQVTQMGQEVILRCVPISNHLYFYWYRQILGQKVEFLVSFYNNEISEKSEIFDDQFSVERPDGSNFTLKIRSTKLEDSAMYFCASRQRLLDTGELFFGEGSRLTVL.

The V and J genes are TRBV29-1 and TRBJ2-7; D is perhaps TRBD1 (6 bases). V shed 8 bases and J shed 8 bases, with 28 bases lying between them. Germline V gene lookup returns CDR1 SQVTM and CDR2 ANQGSEA. There are 15 residues in the CDR3. CDR3 residues: CSITTQGIHIYKQYF. CDR3 sequence (DNA): TGCAGCATCACGACACAGGGAATTCATATATACAAGCAGTACTTC.

The chain uses TRBV20-1 and TRBJ1-6; no clear D gene. Per the germline V gene, CDR1 is DFQATT and CDR2 is SNEGSKA (reference sequence). V dropped 3 bases and J dropped 8 bases, with 14 bases sitting between them. The CDR3 sequence is 14 residues long. CDR3 sequence reads: CSARRWQHHSPLHF. The CDR3 region has the DNA TGCAGTGCTAGGCGGTGGCAGCATCATTCACCCCTCCACTTT.

This clonotype was counted many times. The rearrangement uses TRBV2 and TRBJ1-5; possible D gene TRBD1, 5 bases. The CDR3 is 17 amino acids. Trimming took 2 bases from V and 0 from J, leaving 14 bases between them. Germline CDR1 SNHLY, CDR2 FYNNEI. The CDR3 nucleotides read TGTGCCAGCAGTGAACGGCTGGGGCCCTATAGCAATCAGCCCCAGCATTTT. This codes for CASSERLGPYSNQPQHF.

This clonotype has more than one count but fewer than ten. The chain combines TRBV20-1 with TRBJ2-7; tentative D call: TRBD2 (6 bases). V was cut by 6 bases and J by 3 bases, with 15 bases left in between. Per germline, CDR1 DFQATT and CDR2 SNEGSKA (reference sequence). The CDR3 covers 13 residues. CDR3 in amino acids: CSAGAGGFYEQYF. CDR3 nucleotides: TGCAGTGCCGGCGCAGGAGGGTTCTACGAGCAGTACTTC.

This clonotype was detected many times. The chain joins TRBV29-1 to TRBJ1-1; weak D call: TRBD1 (6 bases). The CDR3 covers 14 residues. V was pared by 3 bases and J by 5 bases, with 16 bases between. Germline V gene data show CDR1 as SQVTM and CDR2 as ANQGSEA. CDR3 nucleotides: TGCAGCGTTGACCGAACAGGGTTAGCAACTGAAGCTTTCTTT. This gives the protein CSVDRTGLATEAFF.

The V call is TRBV5-1, the J call TRBJ1-3, with D perhaps matching TRBD1 (5 bases). The V gene's germline CDR1 is SGHRS and CDR2 YFSETQ. The V and J ends lost 5 bases and 7 bases respectively, with 19 bases between them. The CDR3 has 15 amino acids. CDR3 residues: CASRETTVVRNTIYF. The CDR3 nucleotides are TGCGCCAGCAGAGAAACGACAGTAGTCAGGAACACCATATATTTT.

This clonotype was observed many times. The rearrangement joins TRBV20-1 to TRBJ1-6; no reliable D call. Per the germline V gene, CDR1 is DFQATT and CDR2 is SNEGSKA (reference sequence). Trimming took off 0 bases at V and 0 bases at J, with 15 bases between the two ends. This CDR3 is built from 18 residues. In DNA form, the CDR3 reads TGCAGTGCTAGAGACCTCGGACTGACCGGCTCCTATAATTCACCCCTCCACTTT. Encoded protein: CSARDLGLTGSYNSPLHF.

The sample holds many counts of this clonotype. This sequence joins TRBV5-8 and TRBJ2-7; 7 nucleotides line up with TRBD1. Germline V gene data show CDR1 as SGHTS and CDR2 as YDEGEE. The V gene end was trimmed by 4 bases and the J gene end by 0 bases; junction bases not matched to a gene: 7. The CDR3 is 15 amino acids. The CDR3 loop reads CASSRYRDSSYEQYF. The CDR3 coding sequence is TGTGCCAGCAGCAGGTACCGGGACAGCTCCTACGAGCAGTACTTC.

This clonotype was counted a few times. J is TRBJ2-3 and V is TRBV6-1, with 7 nucleotides matching TRBD2. Per germline, CDR1 MNHNS and CDR2 SASEGT. The CDR3 is made up of 15 amino acids. The J segment lost 1 base and the V segment lost 1 base, leaving 2 bases of the junction unmatched. Here the CDR3 reads CASSEDAGGTDTQYF. CDR3 sequence (DNA): TGTGCCAGCAGTGAAGACGCGGGGGGCACAGATACGCAGTATTTT.

In its sample, this clonotype was seen a few times. This may arise from a read error, as a much more abundant clone is one base away. The chain links TRBV10-1 to TRBJ2-7; either TRBD1 or TRBD2 may supply D (7 bases each). V gave up 2 bases and J gave up 3 bases, with 17 bases separating them. This CDR3 is 16 amino acids long. Germline-derived CDR1 and CDR2 are WNHNN and SYGVQD (reference sequence). CDR3 residues: CASSEPKRRGGYEQYF. The CDR3 region has the DNA TGCGCCAGCAGTGAGCCGAAGCGCAGGGGGGGCTACGAGCAGTACTTC.

The genes are TRBV28 and TRBJ1-1; TRBD1 is a possible D gene (5 bases). V lost 6 bases, J lost 2 bases, and 7 bases lay in between. CDR1 MDHEN and CDR2 SYDVKM come from the germline V gene. The CDR3 consists of 12 residues. The CDR3 loop reads CASRTDNTEAFF. In DNA form, the CDR3 reads TGTGCCAGCAGGACAGATAACACTGAAGCTTTCTTT. Filled out from reference TRBV28 and TRBJ1-1, the complete variable domain reads DVKVTQSSRYLVKRTGEKVFLECVQDMDHENMFWYRQDPGLGLRLIYFSYDVKMKEKGDIPEGYSVSREKKERFSLILESASTNQTSMYLCASRTDNTEAFFGQGTRLTVV.

This chain connects TRBV9 to TRBJ2-2, with 7 bases fitting TRBD1. The CDR3 runs 14 residues. CDR1 and CDR2 (germline): SGDLS, YYNGEE. V shed 2 bases, J shed 6 bases, and the junction held 4 bases outside the gene matches. This chain's CDR3 is CASSVLTGAGELFF. As DNA, the CDR3 is TGTGCCAGCAGCGTGCTTACAGGGGCCGGGGAGCTGTTTTTT.

The rearrangement joins TRBV19 to TRBJ2-2; D call uncertain. V was shortened by 1 base and J by 0 bases, with 6 bases between the two germline ends. This CDR3 comprises 15 residues. Germline V gives CDR1 LNHDA, CDR2 SQIVND (reference sequence). The CDR3 protein is CASSIGATNTGELFF. The CDR3 nucleotides read TGTGCCAGTAGTATAGGGGCCACGAACACCGGGGAGCTGTTTTTT.

This clonotype came up many times. V is TRBV20-1 and J is TRBJ2-7; weak D call: TRBD1 (6 bases). Germline loops: CDR1 DFQATT, CDR2 SNEGSKA (reference sequence). The CDR3 is 14 residues long. V lost 0 bases and J 3 bases, leaving 12 bases between the germline ends. CDR3: CSARDTRTDYEQYF. The CDR3 DNA sequence: TGCAGTGCTAGAGATACGCGGACAGACTACGAGCAGTACTTC.

Of note for this clonotype: Since a much larger clone is just one base distant, this may be a read error. The J gene is TRBJ2-2, the V gene TRBV6-1, with a weak D call TRBD2 (5 bases). In germline, CDR1 is MNHNS, CDR2 SASEGT. The CDR3 spans 11 residues. CDR3 protein: CASRRTGEPFF. The CDR3 coding sequence is TGTGCCAGCAGGCGGACCGGGGAGCCGTTTTTT.

The gene calls are TRBV29-1 and TRBJ1-1, with a tentative D call TRBD1 (6 bases). The V and J ends lost 7 bases and 2 bases respectively, with 11 bases between them. Germline CDR1 SQVTM, CDR2 ANQGSEA. The CDR3 loop spans 12 amino acids. DNA for the CDR3: TGCAGCGCCGGGGACATCAACACTGAAGCTTTCTTT. It is translated as CSAGDINTEAFF.